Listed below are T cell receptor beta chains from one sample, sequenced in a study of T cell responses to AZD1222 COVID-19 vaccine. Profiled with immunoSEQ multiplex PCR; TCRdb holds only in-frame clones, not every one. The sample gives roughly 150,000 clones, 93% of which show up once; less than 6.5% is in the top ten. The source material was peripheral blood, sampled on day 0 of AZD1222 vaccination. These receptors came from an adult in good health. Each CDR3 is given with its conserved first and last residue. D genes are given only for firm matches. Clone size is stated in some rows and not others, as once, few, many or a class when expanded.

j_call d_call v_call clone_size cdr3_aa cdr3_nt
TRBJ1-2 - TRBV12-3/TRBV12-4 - CASSLAGGRGYTF TGTGCCAGCAGTTTAGCAGGGGGACGTGGCTACACCTTC
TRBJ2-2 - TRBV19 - CASSLVATGELFF TGTGCCAGTAGTCTAGTAGCTACCGGGGAGCTGTTTTTT
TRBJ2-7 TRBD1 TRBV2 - CASSYRGRKYF TGTGCCAGCAGTTACAGGGGGCGAAAGTACTTC
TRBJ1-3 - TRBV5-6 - CASSLDRADTIYF TGTGCCAGCAGCTTGGACAGGGCAGACACCATATATTTT
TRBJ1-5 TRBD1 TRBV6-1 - CASSEAWGQVYQPQHF TGTGCCAGCAGTGAAGCTTGGGGACAGGTTTATCAGCCCCAGCATTTT
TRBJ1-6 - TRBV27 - CASRGAGDNSPLHF TGTGCCAGCAGGGGCGCGGGGGACAATTCACCCCTCCACTTT
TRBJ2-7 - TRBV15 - CATSRDSVGSYEQYF TGTGCCACCAGCAGAGATTCCGTCGGCTCCTACGAGCAGTACTTC
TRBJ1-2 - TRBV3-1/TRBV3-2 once CASSQERPGNYGYTF TGTGCCAGCAGCCAAGAGCGGCCGGGAAACTATGGCTACACCTTC
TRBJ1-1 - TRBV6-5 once CASSRGGNTEAFF TGTGCCAGCAGTCGGGGGGGGAACACTGAAGCTTTCTTT
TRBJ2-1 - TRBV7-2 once CASSLAGGGNEQFF TGTGCCAGCAGCTTAGCGGGAGGGGGCAATGAGCAGTTCTTC
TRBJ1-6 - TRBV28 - CASSWILPGEGSPLHF TGTGCCAGCAGTTGGATCCTCCCGGGAGAAGGGTCACCCCTCCACTTT
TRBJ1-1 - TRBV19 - CASSFQGRTEAFF TGTGCCAGTAGTTTCCAGGGGAGAACTGAAGCTTTCTTT
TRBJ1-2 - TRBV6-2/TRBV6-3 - CASSSPRDNSPGYTF TGTGCCAGCAGTTCCCCGCGGGACAACTCACCTGGCTACACCTTC
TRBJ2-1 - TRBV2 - CASNIPSPLGVTVNEQFF TGTGCCAGCAACATACCATCCCCACTAGGCGTTACCGTCAATGAGCAGTTCTTC
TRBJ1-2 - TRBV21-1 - CASSARDKSNYGYTF TGTGCCAGCAGCGCCCGGGACAAATCTAACTATGGCTACACCTTC
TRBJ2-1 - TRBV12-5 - CASGLVPNEQFF TGTGCTAGTGGTTTGGTACCGAATGAGCAGTTCTTC
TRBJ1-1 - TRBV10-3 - CAIREMNTEAFF TGTGCCATCAGGGAGATGAACACTGAAGCTTTCTTT
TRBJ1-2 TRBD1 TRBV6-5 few CASSPTGEGGYTF TGTGCCAGCTCGCCGACAGGGGAAGGTGGCTACACCTTC
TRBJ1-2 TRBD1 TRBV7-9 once CASSLAARGLGYTF TGTGCCAGCAGCTTAGCAGCCAGGGGGCTTGGCTACACCTTC
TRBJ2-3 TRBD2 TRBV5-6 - CASSSSGTSATDTQYF TGTGCCAGCAGCTCCTCCGGGACTAGCGCAACAGATACGCAGTATTTT
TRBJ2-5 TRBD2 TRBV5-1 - CASSFPSGRAETQYF TGCGCCAGCAGCTTTCCTAGCGGGAGGGCCGAGACCCAGTACTTC
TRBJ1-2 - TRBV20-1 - CSARAPGSYTF TGCAGTGCTAGAGCCCCGGGGAGCTACACCTTC
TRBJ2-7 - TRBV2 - CASSEWQRANSYEQYF TGTGCCAGCAGTGAATGGCAGCGGGCGAACTCCTACGAGCAGTACTTC
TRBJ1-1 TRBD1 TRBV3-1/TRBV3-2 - CASSQRPGQLNTEAFF TGTGCCAGCAGCCAACGACCGGGACAGTTGAACACTGAAGCTTTCTTT
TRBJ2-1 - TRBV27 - CASRATRKHPYNEQFF TGTGCCAGCAGGGCTACTCGGAAGCACCCCTACAATGAGCAGTTCTTC
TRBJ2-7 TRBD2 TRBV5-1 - CASSSQLAEVTYEQYF TGCGCCAGCAGCTCCCAACTAGCGGAGGTCACGTACGAGCAGTACTTC
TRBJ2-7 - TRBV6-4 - CASRSERGSSYEQYF TGTGCCAGCAGAAGTGAGCGAGGGAGCTCCTACGAGCAGTACTTC
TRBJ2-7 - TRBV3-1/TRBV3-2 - CASSLTGTYEQYF TGTGCCAGCAGCCTGACAGGAACCTACGAGCAGTACTTC
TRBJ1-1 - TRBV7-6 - CASSLGAEGNTEAFF TGTGCCAGCAGCTTAGGGGCGGAGGGGAACACTGAAGCTTTCTTT
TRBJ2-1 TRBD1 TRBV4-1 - CASSHAHTGGYEQFF TGCGCCAGCAGCCACGCCCATACAGGGGGCTATGAGCAGTTCTTC
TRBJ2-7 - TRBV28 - CASSPRRDVTYEQYF TGTGCCAGCAGCCCTCGGCGGGACGTTACCTACGAGCAGTACTTC
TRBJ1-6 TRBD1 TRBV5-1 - CASSVDRVDSPLHF TGCGCCAGCAGCGTGGACAGGGTGGATTCACCCCTCCACTTT
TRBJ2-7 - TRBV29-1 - CSVASGPDPSSEQYF TGCAGCGTGGCCTCGGGTCCCGACCCCAGTTCAGAGCAGTACTTC
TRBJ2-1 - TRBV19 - CASGGRGIFSNEQFF TGTGCCAGTGGGGGACGGGGTATCTTTAGTAATGAGCAGTTCTTC
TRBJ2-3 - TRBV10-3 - CAISGYSSSPSDTQYF TGTGCCATCAGTGGGTACAGCTCATCCCCTTCAGATACGCAGTATTTT
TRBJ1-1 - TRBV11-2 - CASSPLMNTEAFF TGTGCCAGCAGCCCACTTATGAACACTGAAGCTTTCTTT
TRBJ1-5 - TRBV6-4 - CASSITHGNQPQHF TGTGCCAGCAGTATTACACACGGTAATCAGCCCCAGCATTTT
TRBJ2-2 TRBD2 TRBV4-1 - CASRRYSGRNTGELFF TGCGCCAGCAGACGATATAGCGGGAGGAACACCGGGGAGCTGTTTTTT
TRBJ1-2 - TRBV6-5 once CASSLGGGNYGYTF TGTGCCAGCAGCCTCGGTGGGGGGAACTATGGCTACACCTTC
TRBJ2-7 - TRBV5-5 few CASSLGLVYEQYF TGTGCCAGCAGCTTGGGACTAGTCTACGAGCAGTACTTC
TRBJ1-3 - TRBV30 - CAGTTGNTIYF TGTGCCGGGACCACTGGAAACACCATATATTTT
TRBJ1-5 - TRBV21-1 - CASSTPRPPLLWTGSNQPQHF TGTGCCAGCAGCACACCCCGACCCCCACTCCTATGGACAGGGAGCAATCAGCCCCAGCATTTT
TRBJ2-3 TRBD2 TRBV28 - CASSRLAGTTDTQYF TGTGCCAGCAGTCGACTAGCGGGAACCACAGATACGCAGTATTTT
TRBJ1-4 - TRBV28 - CASSLQTGWGREKLFF TGTGCCAGCAGTTTACAAACAGGGTGGGGTAGGGAAAAACTGTTTTTT
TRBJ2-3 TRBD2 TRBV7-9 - CASSLNGGGTDTQYF TGTGCCAGCAGCTTGAACGGGGGGGGCACAGATACGCAGTATTTT
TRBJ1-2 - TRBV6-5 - CASSYAAANGYTF TGTGCCAGCAGTTACGCGGCAGCTAATGGCTACACCTTC